A single sample gave rise to the 32 T cell receptor beta chains below, sequenced in a study of blood T cell repertoires in COVID-19. Sequenced by immunoSEQ multiplex PCR; TCRdb stores in-frame clones only, minus some. Among about 190,000 clones listed, roughly 89% were seen once. The specimen sequenced was peripheral blood. These receptors were collected from a man aged 45-65 years with acute or convalescent COVID-19.

This sequence joins TRBV7-3 and TRBJ2-1; D ambiguous. V was pared by 2 bases and J by 5 bases, with 4 bases between. The CDR3 extends over 12 amino acids. Germline V gene sequence: CDR1 SGHTA, CDR2 FQGTGA. This chain's CDR3 is CASSLDNNEQFF. DNA of the CDR3: TGTGCCAGCAGCTTAGACAACAATGAGCAGTTCTTC.

The table lists this clone with a few counts. The genes are TRBV28 and TRBJ1-2; D perhaps matches TRBD1 (6 bases). The length of the CDR3 is 15 residues. Per germline, CDR1 MDHEN and CDR2 SYDVKM. V was clipped by 8 bases and J by 3 bases, with 19 bases between them. In DNA form, the CDR3 reads TGTGCCAGCCGCTACCTGGGGGCCCAGTACTATGGCTACACCTTC. It yields the protein CASRYLGAQYYGYTF.

The chain uses TRBV6-5 and TRBJ1-5, with TRBD1 as a possible D gene (6 bases). Trimming removed 6 bases at V and 3 bases at J, with 12 bases between. This CDR3 has 14 amino acids. The V gene's germline CDR1 is MNHEY and CDR2 SVGAGI. The CDR3 DNA reads as TGTGCCAGCAGGTCCGACAGGCTCAATCAGCCCCAGCATTTT. Protein product: CASRSDRLNQPQHF.

The chain couples TRBV10-2 to TRBJ2-1; 9 nucleotides match TRBD2. CDR3 length equals 15 residues. V lost 8 bases to trimming and J lost 8 bases; unmatched junction nucleotides: 13. CDR1 and CDR2 from the germline V gene are WSHSY and SAAADI. The DNA for the CDR3 is TGCGCCAGCGGGGATCTAGCGGGGCATTGGGATGAGCAGTTCTTC. This encodes CASGDLAGHWDEQFF.

The chain joins TRBV3-1 (or the pseudogene TRBV3-2) to TRBJ2-1; TRBD1 might be the D (5 bases). V lost 1 base and J 7 bases, leaving 14 bases between the germline ends. Germline V gives CDR1 LGHDT, CDR2 YNNKEL (reference sequence). The CDR3 loop spans 15 amino acids. The CDR3 here is CASSQGARVGNEQFF. The CDR3 coding sequence is TGTGCCAGCAGCCAAGGGGCCAGGGTAGGGAATGAGCAGTTCTTC.

The chain joins TRBV28 to TRBJ1-3; 9 bases fit TRBD1. Trimming cost V 5 bases and J 2 bases; bases outside gene matches: 1. Per germline, CDR1 MDHEN and CDR2 SYDVKM. CDR3 size: 14 residues. The CDR3 bases are TGTGCCAGCAGTCGGACAGGGGCTGGAAACACCATATATTTT. Its protein product is CASSRTGAGNTIYF. The whole variable domain, remainder taken from reference TRBV28 and TRBJ1-3, is DVKVTQSSRYLVKRTGEKVFLECVQDMDHENMFWYRQDPGLGLRLIYFSYDVKMKEKGDIPEGYSVSREKKERFSLILESASTNQTSMYLCASSRTGAGNTIYFGEGSWLTVV.

The rearrangement links TRBV6-5 to TRBJ2-7; 8 positions agree with TRBD2. In germline, CDR1 is MNHEY, CDR2 SVGAGI. The CDR3 runs to 14 residues. V trimming: 10 bases; J trimming: 4 bases; junction bases outside the gene matches: 12. Written as DNA, the CDR3 is TGTGCCACTAGGGGACTAGGGTCGCTTTACGAGCAGTACGTC. It yields the protein CATRGLGSLYEQYV.

This clone was seen only once. The chain's CDR3 is CASSSGVGGAKNYGYTF. Here the CDR3 DNA reads TGCGCCAGCAGCTCGGGGGTAGGGGGCGCCAAAAACTATGGCTACACCTTC. J is TRBJ1-2 and V is TRBV5-1; 7 bases agree with TRBD1. The CDR3 is made up of 17 amino acids. V dropped 3 bases and J dropped 2; count of bases not matched to a gene: 13. Germline values: CDR1 SGHRS, CDR2 YFSETQ.

This clone was seen only a few times. The chain has TRBV18 and TRBJ2-5; 10 bases fit TRBD2. Germline assignment: CDR1 KGHSH and CDR2 LQKENI. The CDR3 extends over 17 amino acids. Unmatched junction bases numbered 5, after V lost 1 base and J lost 0 bases. The CDR3 nucleotides are TGTGCCAGCTCACCACGATGGACTAGCGGTTACCAAGAGACCCAGTACTTC. Its translation: CASSPRWTSGYQETQYF.

This clone was seen a handful of times. This chain links TRBV18 with TRBJ2-1, with TRBD1 matching over 7 bases. The CDR3 has 12 residues. With V trimmed by 2 bases and J by 9 bases, 1 base remained unmatched. Germline assignment: CDR1 KGHSH and CDR2 LQKENI. The DNA of the CDR3 is TGTGCCAGCTCACCAACAGGGGCTGAGCAGTTCTTC. It translates to CASSPTGAEQFF. The full variable domain, completed using reference TRBV18 and TRBJ2-1, is NAGVMQNPRHLVRRRGQEARLRCSPMKGHSHVYWYRQLPEEGLKFMVYLQKENIIDESGMPKERFSAEFPKEGPSILRIQQVVRGDSAAYFCASSPTGAEQFFGPGTRLTVL.

The chain combines TRBV4-1 with TRBJ2-5, with TRBD1 as a possible D gene (6 bases). Germline CDR1 is MGHRA and CDR2 is YSYEKL. V lost 1 base and J 5 bases, leaving 11 bases between the germline ends. There are 14 residues in the CDR3. For the CDR3, the DNA is TGCGCCAGCAGCCAAGGGGGGCCACGGGAGACCCAGTACTTC. It encodes CASSQGGPRETQYF.

This chain connects TRBV2 to TRBJ2-7; 10 bases fit TRBD2. The CDR3 contains 12 residues. Germline-derived CDR1 and CDR2 are SNHLY and FYNNEI. J lost 12 bases, V lost 6 bases, and 8 bases had no gene match. CDR3 in DNA: TGTGCCAGCAGCGAACTAGCGGGGCGGGGGTACGTC. This translates into CASSELAGRGYV.

This clone was seen a handful of times. The chain recombines TRBV19 with TRBJ1-5; no firm D call. Per the germline V gene, CDR1 is LNHDA and CDR2 is SQIVND (reference sequence). Trimming shortened V by 0 bases and J by 2 bases, and 11 bases separated the two germline ends. This CDR3 is built from 16 residues. CDR3 residues: CASSIDAGWGNQPQHF. Written as DNA, the CDR3 is TGTGCCAGTAGTATAGATGCGGGCTGGGGCAATCAGCCCCAGCATTTT.

This clone was seen once. The gene calls are TRBV7-8 and TRBJ1-6; the D is unclear. The germline V gene encodes CDR1 SGHVS and CDR2 FQNEAQ. CDR3 length equals 12 residues. The germline V and J ends were trimmed by 3 bases and 7 bases, with 4 bases remaining between them. The CDR3 DNA reads TGTGCCAGCAGCTTCCAAAATTCACCCCTCCACTTT. Its translation: CASSFQNSPLHF.

The gene calls are TRBV5-4 and TRBJ1-4; 7 nucleotides align to TRBD1. After removal of 3 bases from V and 5 bases from J, the junction contained 4 bases not matched to a gene. Per germline, CDR1 SGHNT and CDR2 YYREEE (reference sequence). The CDR3 covers 14 residues. DNA of the CDR3: TGTGCCAGCAGCTCGACAGGGAACAATGAAAAACTGTTTTTT. It codes for CASSSTGNNEKLFF.

The chain uses TRBV28 and TRBJ1-4; TRBD1 aligns across 8 bases. CDR1 and CDR2 from the germline V gene are MDHEN and SYDVKM. After removal of 6 bases from V and 7 bases from J, the junction contained 7 bases not matched to a gene. The CDR3 runs 14 residues. CDR3 in amino acids: CASRGRQGIEKLFF. In DNA, the CDR3 is TGTGCCAGCAGGGGGAGACAGGGGATTGAAAAACTGTTTTTT.

This clone was counted once. V gene TRBV7-2 combines with J gene TRBJ2-3; 13 nucleotides agree with TRBD2. Germline V lookup: CDR1 SGHTA, CDR2 FQGNSA. V trimming: 5 bases; J trimming: 2 bases; junction bases outside the gene matches: 4. The length of the CDR3 is 16 residues. The CDR3 DNA sequence: TGTGCCAGCAGCACCGGGACTAGCGGGGCCACAGATACGCAGTATTTT. Protein product: CASSTGTSGATDTQYF.

The chain carries TRBV15 and TRBJ2-7, with a possible D match to TRBD2 (5 bases). The CDR3 is made up of 13 amino acids. CDR1 is LNHNV and CDR2 is YYDKDF in the germline V gene (reference sequence). The V and J ends lost 0 bases and 7 bases respectively, with 10 bases between them. The CDR3 DNA reads TGTGCCACCAGCAGAGATTTGTCGGGGGAGCAGTACTTC. It is translated as CATSRDLSGEQYF.

This chain uses TRBV6-5 with TRBJ2-1; tentative D call: TRBD2 (5 bases). CDR3 length: 15 residues. Germline V gene sequence: CDR1 MNHEY, CDR2 SVGAGI. Trimming took 5 bases from V and 6 from J, leaving 17 bases between them. The chain's CDR3 is CASSPISGSPNEQFF. CDR3 bases: TGTGCCAGCAGTCCGATAAGCGGATCTCCCAATGAGCAGTTCTTC.

The V gene is TRBV10-2, the J gene TRBJ2-5; weak D call: TRBD1 (6 bases). Germline values: CDR1 WSHSY, CDR2 SAAADI. The CDR3 is 12 residues long. V lost 4 bases and J 5 bases, leaving 8 bases between the germline ends. The CDR3 DNA is TGCGCCAGCAGTGTTCAGGGGGAGACCCAGTACTTC. This translates into CASSVQGETQYF.

The chain joins TRBV9 to TRBJ1-2; D uncertain. The germline CDR1 and CDR2 sequences are SGDLS and YYNGEE. Deletions cut 3 bases from V and 7 bases from J, with 10 bases between. This CDR3 is 12 amino acids long. As DNA, the CDR3 is TGTGCCAGCAGCGATCAAGCTCGTGGCTACACCTTC. Translated, it gives CASSDQARGYTF.

The chain joins TRBV7-2 to TRBJ1-1, with TRBD1 as a possible D gene (6 bases). Germline V lookup: CDR1 SGHTA, CDR2 FQGNSA. Trimming shortened V by 3 bases and J by 0 bases, and 11 bases separated the two germline ends. The CDR3 is 15 amino acids. The CDR3 bases are TGTGCCAGCAGCTTGGGACACCATATGAACACTGAAGCTTTCTTT. Amino acids: CASSLGHHMNTEAFF.

The J gene is TRBJ2-7, the V gene TRBV7-8, with 12 bases matching TRBD2. The germline V gene has CDR1 SGHVS and CDR2 FQNEAQ. The CDR3 loop spans 14 amino acids. The V and J ends lost 5 bases and 2 bases, in that order; junction bases with no gene match: 1. The CDR3 spells CASSRLAGAYEQYV. The CDR3 DNA reads as TGTGCCAGCAGCCGACTAGCGGGGGCCTACGAGCAGTACGTC.

This sequence joins TRBV7-9 and TRBJ2-7, with a possible D match to TRBD1 (5 bases). The germline V gene has CDR1 SEHNR and CDR2 FQNEAQ (reference sequence). V lost 4 bases and J lost 2, with 15 bases in between. CDR3 length: 15 amino acids. The CDR3 region has the DNA TGTGCCAGCAGCTCAACATACAGGTCAGCCTACGAGCAGTACTTC. Translating it yields CASSSTYRSAYEQYF.

The rearrangement uses TRBV27 and TRBJ2-5; TRBD2 agrees at 13 bases. The J segment lost 4 bases and the V segment lost 4 bases, leaving 3 bases of the junction unmatched. This CDR3 comprises 15 residues. In germline, CDR1 is MNHEY, CDR2 SMNVEV (reference sequence). DNA of the CDR3: TGTGCCAGCAGTTCCGGGACTAGCGGGACAGAGACCCAGTACTTC. It specifies CASSSGTSGTETQYF.

V is TRBV4-1 and J is TRBJ1-2, with D uncertain. Germline V CDR1 and CDR2: MGHRA, YSYEKL. The germline V and J ends were trimmed by 3 bases and 0 bases, with 11 bases remaining between them. This CDR3 spans 15 amino acids. CDR3 region: CASSQVAGANYGYTF. The CDR3 DNA is TGCGCCAGCAGCCAGGTGGCGGGAGCTAACTATGGCTACACCTTC.

V usage is TRBV7-2 and J usage is TRBJ2-7, with TRBD2 matching 8 bases. V dropped 2 bases and J dropped 5; count of bases not matched to a gene: 8. The CDR3 has 15 amino acids. Looked up from germline, CDR1 is SGHTA and CDR2 is FQGNSA. The CDR3 DNA follows: TGTGCCAGCAGCTTACTGGGACTAGTGGCGAACGAGCAGTACTTC. This translates into CASSLLGLVANEQYF.

The genes are TRBV7-9 and TRBJ2-5; 7 bases line up with TRBD2. Trimming removed 6 bases from V and 1 base from J; junction bases left unmatched: 8. Germline assignment: CDR1 SEHNR and CDR2 FQNEAQ (reference sequence). There are 15 residues in the CDR3. The DNA of the CDR3 is TGTGCCAGCAGTCCAAAGCGGGAAACCCAAGAGACCCAGTACTTC. Its translation: CASSPKRETQETQYF.

V and J are TRBV11-2 and TRBJ1-1; D not certain. The CDR3 consists of 14 residues. Trimming left V 2 bases short and J 1 base short, with 8 bases between. CDR1 is SGHAT and CDR2 is FQNNGV in the germline V gene. CDR3 amino acids: CASSLRTENTEAFF. In DNA, the CDR3 is TGTGCCAGCAGCTTAAGGACTGAGAACACTGAAGCTTTCTTT.

This rearrangement joins TRBV7-9 to TRBJ1-6, with 7 nucleotides matching TRBD1. V trimming: 1 base; J trimming: 7 bases; junction bases outside the gene matches: 4. This CDR3 contains 15 residues. Germline V CDR1 and CDR2: SEHNR, FQNEAQ (reference sequence). CDR3 sequence: CASSLGVGGNSPLHF. CDR3 coding DNA: TGTGCCAGCAGCTTAGGGGTAGGGGGCAATTCACCCCTCCACTTT.

V and J are TRBV28 and TRBJ2-7; maybe TRBD1 (5 bases). The germline V and J ends were trimmed by 8 bases and 0 bases, with 11 bases remaining between them. Germline CDR1 and CDR2: MDHEN and SYDVKM. The CDR3 consists of 13 residues. The CDR3 region is CASHRSGSYEQYF. The DNA of the CDR3 is TGTGCCAGCCACAGGTCCGGCTCCTACGAGCAGTACTTC.

CDR3 in amino acids: CASSEQTGGVYTGELFF. DNA of the CDR3: TGTGCCAGCAGTGAGCAGACAGGGGGCGTCTACACCGGGGAGCTGTTTTTT. This rearrangement joins TRBV6-1 to TRBJ2-2, with TRBD1 identical over 10 bases. With V trimmed by 3 bases and J by 3 bases, 7 bases remained unmatched. The CDR3 extends over 17 amino acids. In germline, CDR1 is MNHNS, CDR2 SASEGT.